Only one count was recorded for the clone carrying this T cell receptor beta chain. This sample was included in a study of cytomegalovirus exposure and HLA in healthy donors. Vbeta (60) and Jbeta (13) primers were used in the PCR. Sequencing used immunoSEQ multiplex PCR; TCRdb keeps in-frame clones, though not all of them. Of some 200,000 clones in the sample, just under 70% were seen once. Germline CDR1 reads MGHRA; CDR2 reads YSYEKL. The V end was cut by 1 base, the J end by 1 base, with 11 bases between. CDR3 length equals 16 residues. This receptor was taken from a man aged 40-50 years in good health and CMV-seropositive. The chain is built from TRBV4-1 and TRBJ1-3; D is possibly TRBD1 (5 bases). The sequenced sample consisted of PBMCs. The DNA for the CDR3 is TGCGCCAGCAGCCAAGCGGGGGGATTATCTGGAAACACCATATATTTT. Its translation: CASSQAGGLSGNTIYF.